The source of this T cell receptor beta chain is a study of human T cells and chemical hapten exposure. Overall study: Alopecia areata, totalis or universalis was found in mostly female patients.

Germline CDR1 reads SGHTA; CDR2 reads FQGNSA. V lost 1 base and J lost 1, with 8 bases in between. The CDR3 spans 15 residues. Individual cDNA molecules (in the library) carried attached unique molecular identifiers. One entry per CDR3 protein, called by TCRdb with MiXCR from the RACE reads. The sample lists about 80,000 distinct CDR3 sequences, around 10% occurring once. Time point given: patch test 2, 6 weeks after DPC sensitization. The treatment: therapeutic diphenylcyclopropenone sensitization with weekly scalp DPC. RNA extraction used unfractionated whole blood as the source of total RNA. The receptor was isolated from a man between 18 and 35 years old with alopecia areata. Some clones in this sample may be carry-over from other donors' samples. V and J are TRBV7-2 and TRBJ1-5; no firm D call. The material was whole blood, obtained in connection with sensitization to the hapten diphenylcyclopropenone (DPC). The CDR3 DNA sequence: TGTGCCAGCAGCTTAGACGGAACGAGCAATCAGCCCCAGCATTTT. Translation: CASSLDGTSNQPQHF.